The clone carrying this T cell receptor (beta chain) was detected a few times. These data belong to a study of T-cell reconstitution after alpha-beta-depleted transplantation in children. V was pared by 6 bases and J by 0 bases, with 10 bases of the junction left unmatched. The CDR3 extends over 15 amino acids. Looked up from germline, CDR1 is SQVTM and CDR2 is ANQGSEA. Preparation of the TCRbeta library used unique molecular identifiers. TCRdb passed the PCR reads through MiXCR, listing each CDR3 protein once. The sample lists approximately 340,000 distinct CDR3 sequences; about a tenth were seen once.

The chain recombines TRBV29-1 with TRBJ1-1; 7 nucleotides align to TRBD1. This TCR came from a human donor who donated a stem cell graft to a child with acute lymphoblastic leukemia. The sample in question was PBMCs from the stem cell graft donor, obtained from the stem cell graft. The chain's CDR3 is CSVGSPGQLNTEAFF. The CDR3 DNA sequence: TGCAGCGTGGGATCCCCGGGACAGCTGAACACTGAAGCTTTCTTT.